What follows is one T cell receptor (beta chain) and its context. This record belongs to a study of blood T cell repertoires in COVID-19. In the study overall: PBMCs, B-cell-depleted T cells, or T cells provided the cDNA or gDNA that made up the material.

In the original processing: Quantification of nucleated cells was approximated via reference gene primer amplification. TCRdb's table, derived via immunoSEQ multiplex PCR, lists solely in-frame clones and lacks some. D and trimming were read from the DNA, whereas the V and J calls and clone size are those reported in that table. The sample consists of 150,000 to 200,000 clones, around 86% of them appearing once. CDR1 is SGDLS and CDR2 is YYNGEE in the germline V gene. The CDR3 has 15 amino acids. V gave up 0 bases and J gave up 1 base, with 9 bases separating them. This TCR was sampled from a woman in her seventies with COVID-19, enrolled during active disease. The sequenced sample was peripheral blood. The V gene is TRBV9, the J gene TRBJ2-3; the D gene is possibly TRBD1 (6 bases). The CDR3 DNA follows: TGTGCCAGCAGCGTAGTGGACAGCGGCACAGATACGCAGTATTTT. Encoded protein: CASSVVDSGTDTQYF.